This is a list of T cell receptor beta chains from one sample in a study of T cell repertoires in cytomegalovirus infection. These TCRs' antigens remain unknown. TCRdb redid the calling of the reads with MiXCR, one entry per CDR3 protein. This table holds approximately 65,000 distinct CDR3 sequences, 20% to 25% found once. Sequenced here: CD8+ T cells from cultured PBMCs, sampled from culture after CMV antigen stimulation. The receptors derive from a human donor in good health (CMV status not recorded). Some clones in this sample may be carry-over from other donors' samples. Both conserved end residues are part of each CDR3. Each record gives: D gene, V gene, J gene, clone size, CDR3 DNA, CDR3 protein. A D gene is named only where the DNA matches it firmly. Not all rows give a size; the values are once, few, many and, for expanded clones, a class.

D: TRBD1; V: TRBV6-5; J: TRBJ2-7; size: -; DNA: TGTGCCAGCAGAGAAACCTGGACAGGGCCCTCCTACGAGCAGTACTTC; CDR3: CASRETWTGPSYEQYF
D: -; V: TRBV6-2/TRBV6-3; J: TRBJ1-1; size: -; DNA: TGTGCCAGTAGTTACACACAAGACAGTAAAGTCGCTGAAGCTTTCTTT; CDR3: CASSYTQDSKVAEAFF
D: -; V: TRBV7-9; J: TRBJ2-1; size: -; DNA: TGTGCCAGCAGCTTAGTGAAGGGGGACTACAATGAGCAGTTCTTC; CDR3: CASSLVKGDYNEQFF
D: TRBD2; V: TRBV6-1; J: TRBJ2-1; size: -; DNA: TGTGCCAGCACCCTACTCAGGGAGGGCAATGAGCAGTTCTTC; CDR3: CASTLLREGNEQFF
D: -; V: TRBV7-2; J: TRBJ1-3; size: -; DNA: TGTGCCAGCTTGGGACGTAGCTCTGGAAACACCATATATTTT; CDR3: CASLGRSSGNTIYF
D: -; V: TRBV7-8; J: TRBJ1-4; size: few; DNA: TGTGCCAGCAGCTTAGGCACGCCAAGGGGAGAAAAACTGTTTTTT; CDR3: CASSLGTPRGEKLFF
D: TRBD2; V: TRBV7-8; J: TRBJ2-3; size: once; DNA: TGTGCCAGCAGACGGACTAGCGGGGGCCTCCTTTTTAGCACAGATACGCAGTATTTT; CDR3: CASRRTSGGLLFSTDTQYF
D: TRBD2; V: TRBV7-8; J: TRBJ2-1; size: few; DNA: TGTGCCAGCAGCTTAGACCCCCAGGGAGGGTACAATGAGCAGTTCTTC; CDR3: CASSLDPQGGYNEQFF
D: -; V: TRBV7-9; J: TRBJ1-1; size: few; DNA: TGTGCCAGCAGCCATGCGGACTGGCCGAACACTGAAGCTTTCTTT; CDR3: CASSHADWPNTEAFF
D: TRBD2; V: TRBV7-2; J: TRBJ2-1; size: -; DNA: TGTGCCAGCAGCGCCCGTCCCACTAGCGGGGGCCAGGGAGGTGAGCAGTTCTTC; CDR3: CASSARPTSGGQGGEQFF
D: -; V: TRBV2; J: TRBJ1-1; size: few; DNA: TGTGCCAGCAGTGAAGGGGCAGGGGACTTCTCGGAAGAAGCTTTCTTT; CDR3: CASSEGAGDFSEEAFF
D: -; V: TRBV7-2; J: TRBJ1-5; size: few; DNA: TGTGCCAGCAGCTTAGATCTCCGGGTAAACAATCAGCCCCAGCATTTT; CDR3: CASSLDLRVNNQPQHF
D: TRBD1; V: TRBV7-8; J: TRBJ1-1; size: -; DNA: TGTGCCAGCAGCTTAGGAGGGAGGGGGCGAGGGATGAACACTGAAGCTTTCTTT; CDR3: CASSLGGRGRGMNTEAFF
D: -; V: TRBV12-3/TRBV12-4; J: TRBJ2-5; size: -; DNA: TGTGCCAGCAGTTACACTGAGACCCAGTACTTC; CDR3: CASSYTETQYF
D: -; V: TRBV14; J: TRBJ2-1; size: -; DNA: TGTGCCAGCAGCCAAGCACGGGGATCCTACAATGAGCAGTTCTTC; CDR3: CASSQARGSYNEQFF
D: -; V: TRBV4-1; J: TRBJ2-7; size: few; DNA: TGCGCCAGCAGCCAAATTATAGGGGGTGCAACGGACGAGCAGTACTTC; CDR3: CASSQIIGGATDEQYF
D: -; V: TRBV6-5; J: TRBJ2-2; size: -; DNA: TGTGCCAGCAGTTACGGGGAGACATATCTAACCGGGGAGCTGTTTTTT; CDR3: CASSYGETYLTGELFF
D: -; V: TRBV4-2; J: TRBJ2-3; size: few; DNA: TGTGCCAGCAGCCAAGTCGGGGATACGCAGTATTTT; CDR3: CASSQVGDTQYF
D: TRBD1; V: TRBV9; J: TRBJ2-7; size: few; DNA: TGTGCCAGCAGCGGACAGGGTTCTGAGCACGAGCAGTACTTC; CDR3: CASSGQGSEHEQYF
D: -; V: TRBV4-3; J: TRBJ2-5; size: -; DNA: TGCGCCAGCAGCCAGGCCTGGGATGGAGAGACCCAGTACTTC; CDR3: CASSQAWDGETQYF
D: -; V: TRBV7-2; J: TRBJ2-7; size: few; DNA: TGTGCCAGCAGCTTAACCCCCAGGGGCGCGGAAGAGCAGTACTTC; CDR3: CASSLTPRGAEEQYF
D: TRBD2; V: TRBV5-6; J: TRBJ2-1; size: -; DNA: TGTGCCAGCAGCTCCGGACTAGACAATGAGCAGTTCTTC; CDR3: CASSSGLDNEQFF
D: -; V: TRBV12-3/TRBV12-4; J: TRBJ2-1; size: many; DNA: TGTGCCAGCAGTTTCGGACGGGGGGAGCAGTTCTTC; CDR3: CASSFGRGEQFF
D: TRBD1; V: TRBV2; J: TRBJ1-2; size: many; DNA: TGTGCCAGCAGTGAGGGACAGGGAGCGTCTGGCTACACCTTC; CDR3: CASSEGQGASGYTF
D: -; V: TRBV7-6; J: TRBJ1-3; size: -; DNA: TGTGCCAGCAGCGGGACCTCTGGAAACACCATATATTTT; CDR3: CASSGTSGNTIYF